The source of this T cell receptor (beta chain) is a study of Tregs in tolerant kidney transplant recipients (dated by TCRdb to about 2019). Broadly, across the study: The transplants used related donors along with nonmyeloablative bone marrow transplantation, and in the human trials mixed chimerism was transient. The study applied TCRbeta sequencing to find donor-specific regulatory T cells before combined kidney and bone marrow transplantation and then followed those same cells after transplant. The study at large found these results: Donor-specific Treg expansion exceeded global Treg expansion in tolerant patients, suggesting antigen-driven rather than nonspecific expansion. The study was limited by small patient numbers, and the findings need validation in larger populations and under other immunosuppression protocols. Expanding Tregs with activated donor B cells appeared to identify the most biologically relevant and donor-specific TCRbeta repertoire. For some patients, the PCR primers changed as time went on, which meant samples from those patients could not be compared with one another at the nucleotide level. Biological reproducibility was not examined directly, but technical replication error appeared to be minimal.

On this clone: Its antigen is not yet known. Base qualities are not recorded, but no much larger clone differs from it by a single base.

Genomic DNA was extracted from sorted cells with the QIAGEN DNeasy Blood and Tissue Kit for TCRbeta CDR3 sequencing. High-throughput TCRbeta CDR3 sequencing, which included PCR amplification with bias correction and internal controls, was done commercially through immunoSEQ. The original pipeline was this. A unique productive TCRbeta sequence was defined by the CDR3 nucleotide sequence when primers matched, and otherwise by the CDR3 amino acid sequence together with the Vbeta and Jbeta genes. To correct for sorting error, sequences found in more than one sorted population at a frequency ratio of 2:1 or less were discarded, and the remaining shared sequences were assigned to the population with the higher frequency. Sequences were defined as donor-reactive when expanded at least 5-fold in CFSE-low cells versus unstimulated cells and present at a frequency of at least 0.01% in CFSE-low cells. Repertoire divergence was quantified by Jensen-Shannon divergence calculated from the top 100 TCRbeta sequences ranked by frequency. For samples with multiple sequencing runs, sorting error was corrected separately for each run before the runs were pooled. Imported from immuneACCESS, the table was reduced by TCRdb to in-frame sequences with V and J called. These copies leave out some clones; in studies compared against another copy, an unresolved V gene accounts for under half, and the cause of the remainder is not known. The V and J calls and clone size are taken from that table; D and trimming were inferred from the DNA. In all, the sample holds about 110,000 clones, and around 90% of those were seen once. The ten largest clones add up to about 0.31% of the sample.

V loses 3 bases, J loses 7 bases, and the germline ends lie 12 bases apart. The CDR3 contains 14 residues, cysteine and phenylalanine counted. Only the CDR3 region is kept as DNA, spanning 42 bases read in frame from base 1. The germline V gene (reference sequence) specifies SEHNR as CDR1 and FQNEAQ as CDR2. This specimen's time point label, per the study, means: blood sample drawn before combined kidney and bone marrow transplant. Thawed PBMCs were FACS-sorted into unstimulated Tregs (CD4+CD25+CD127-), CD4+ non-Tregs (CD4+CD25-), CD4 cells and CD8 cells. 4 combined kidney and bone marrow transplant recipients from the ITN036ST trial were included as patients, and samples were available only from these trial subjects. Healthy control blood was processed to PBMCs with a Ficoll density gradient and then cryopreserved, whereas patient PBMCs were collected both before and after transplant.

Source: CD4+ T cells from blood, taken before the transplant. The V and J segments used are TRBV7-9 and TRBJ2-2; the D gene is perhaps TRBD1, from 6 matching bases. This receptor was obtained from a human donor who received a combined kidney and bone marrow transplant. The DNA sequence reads TGTGCCAGCAGCTTCATCAGGGGAGTCGGGGAGCTGTTTTTT. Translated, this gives CASSFIRGVGELFF.